Listed here is a single TCR beta chain. Antigen unknown. Together with a sample-barcoded 5' primer, a J-beta primer mix was included in a second PCR lasting about 6 to 11 cycles. All samples yielded 3 million or more CDR3-containing paired-end reads. TCRdb re-analysed the 5' RACE reads in MiXCR, keeping a single row per CDR3 protein. The sample has about 1.4 million distinct CDR3 sequences, almost 60% seen once. The data originate from a study of blood T cells in healthy people across ages. Regarding the study as a whole: Significant beta diversity loss was already apparent by age approximately 40, declining roughly linearly.

Per-sample yields of isolated PBMCs were at least 6 million. The germline V gene encodes CDR1 ENHRY and CDR2 SYGVKD. Trimming left V 3 bases short and J 1 base short, with 12 bases between. CDR3 size: 15 residues. The sample was blood. This receptor was identified in a man aged 18 to 29 in good health. The chain couples TRBV10-3 to TRBJ2-5, with D maybe TRBD1 (5 bases). The CDR3 coding sequence is TGTGCCATCAGTGATAAGGTTGACAGCCAAGAGACCCAGTACTTC. Translated: CAISDKVDSQETQYF.